What follows are 27 T cell receptor beta chains derived from one specimen sequenced in a study of cytomegalovirus exposure and HLA in healthy donors. This PCR relied on a set of 60 Vbeta primers and 13 Jbeta primers. Assay: immunoSEQ multiplex PCR; the TCRdb copy retains only in-frame clones and omits some. The sample lists 100,000 to 150,000 clones, approximately 80% occurring once. Sequences were obtained from PBMCs. Receptors originate from a woman aged 40 to 50 in good health and CMV-seropositive.

The DNA of the CDR3 is TGTGCCAGCAGCCAGACACAGTTATCCAGTGAAGCTTTCTTT. Translation gives CASSQTQLSSEAFF. The V call is TRBV4-2, the J call TRBJ1-1; no clear D gene. Germline lookup yields CDR1 LGHNA and CDR2 YNFKEQ. The CDR3 has 14 residues. The ends were cut back, 3 bases at V and 7 bases at J, with 15 bases in the middle.

V usage is TRBV19 and J usage is TRBJ1-3; 7 bases are shared with TRBD1. This CDR3 is built from 16 residues. Trimming cost V 5 bases and J 0 bases; bases outside gene matches: 7. Germline V CDR1 and CDR2: LNHDA, SQIVND (reference sequence). CDR3 DNA: TGTGCCAGTAGTCCCGGACAGGCCCCCTCTGGAAACACCATATATTTT. Protein sequence: CASSPGQAPSGNTIYF. Drawing the rest from reference TRBV19 and TRBJ1-3, the complete variable domain is DGGITQSPKYLFRKEGQNVTLSCEQNLNHDAMYWYRQDPGQGLRLIYYSQIVNDFQKGDIAEGYSVSREKKESFPLTVTSAQKNPTAFYLCASSPGQAPSGNTIYFGEGSWLTVV.

This chain connects TRBV5-1 to TRBJ1-3, with TRBD1 matching over 8 bases. The CDR3 sequence is 17 residues long. In germline, CDR1 is SGHRS, CDR2 YFSETQ. V was clipped by 3 bases and J by 2 bases; unmatched bases: 10. The CDR3: CASSSRTGGQAGNTIYF. CDR3 in DNA: TGCGCCAGCAGCTCCCGCACAGGGGGGCAGGCTGGAAACACCATATATTTT. Variable domain in full (rest from reference TRBV5-1 and TRBJ1-3): KAGVTQTPRYLIKTRGQQVTLSCSPISGHRSVSWYQQTPGQGLQFLFEYFSETQRNKGNFPGRFSGRQFSNSRSEMNVSTLELGDSALYLCASSSRTGGQAGNTIYFGEGSWLTVV.

V and J are TRBV7-9 and TRBJ1-5; D is undetermined. Germline lookup yields CDR1 SEHNR and CDR2 FQNEAQ (reference sequence). The CDR3 runs to 14 residues. V was cut by 5 bases and J by 0 bases, with 8 bases left in between. The CDR3 DNA reads TGTGCCAGCAGCCGAGCCAATAGCAATCAGCCCCAGCATTTT. This translates into CASSRANSNQPQHF.

The genes are TRBV30 and TRBJ1-1, with D possibly TRBD1 on 5 matching bases. Germline lookup yields CDR1 GTSNPN and CDR2 SVGIG (reference sequence). The CDR3 spans 14 residues. V lost 3 bases and J lost 0, with 11 bases in between. The CDR3 loop reads CAWSPKDMNTEAFF. In DNA form, the CDR3 reads TGTGCCTGGAGCCCCAAGGACATGAACACTGAAGCTTTCTTT. Complete variable domain (other parts from reference TRBV30 and TRBJ1-1): SQTIHQWPATLVQPVGSPLSLECTVEGTSNPNLYWYRQAAGRGLQLLFYSVGIGQISSEVPQNLSASRPQDRQFILSSKKLLLSDSGFYLCAWSPKDMNTEAFFGQGTRLTVV.

The DNA for the CDR3 is TGTGCCAGCAGCCTATCCTCGAAGCAAGAGACCCAGTACTTC. Protein: CASSLSSKQETQYF. The rearrangement links TRBV7-3 to TRBJ2-5, with D uncertain. Germline V gene data show CDR1 as SGHTA and CDR2 as FQGTGA. Trimming took 5 bases from V and 2 from J, leaving 12 bases between them. CDR3 size: 14 residues.

The chain joins TRBV5-1 to TRBJ2-2; D is perhaps TRBD1 (5 bases). Germline loops: CDR1 SGHRS, CDR2 YFSETQ. This CDR3 contains 18 residues. With 1 base removed from V and 1 base from J, the gap between germline ends came to 17 bases. The CDR3 protein is CASSLRFQGTMNTGELFF. CDR3 nucleotides: TGCGCCAGCAGCTTGAGGTTCCAGGGAACTATGAACACCGGGGAGCTGTTTTTT.

The chain recombines TRBV5-4 with TRBJ1-1, with a tentative D call TRBD1 (5 bases). Trimming took 6 bases from V and 0 from J, leaving 15 bases between them. Germline V gene lookup returns CDR1 SGHNT and CDR2 YYREEE (reference sequence). CDR3 size: 15 residues. The CDR3 sequence is CASTGGGRMNTEAFF. The CDR3 region has the DNA TGTGCCAGCACCGGGGGGGGGAGGATGAACACTGAAGCTTTCTTT.

The chain is built from TRBV7-9 and TRBJ1-1; maybe TRBD1 (6 bases). Germline loops: CDR1 SEHNR, CDR2 FQNEAQ (reference sequence). CDR3 length: 17 amino acids. V was clipped by 5 bases and J by 3 bases, with 22 bases between them. The CDR3 region is CASSKEQGILGDTEAFF. CDR3 bases: TGTGCCAGCAGCAAGGAGCAGGGGATTTTAGGGGACACTGAAGCTTTCTTT.

This clone showed up just a few times. This chain uses TRBV29-1 with TRBJ2-7, with D maybe TRBD1 (6 bases). Trimming removed 6 bases at V and 5 bases at J, with 17 bases between. The CDR3 consists of 13 residues. Germline V gene data show CDR1 as SQVTM and CDR2 as ANQGSEA. The CDR3 coding sequence is TGCAGCGTCGCACAGGGACCCCTCCACGAGCAGTACTTC. This codes for CSVAQGPLHEQYF.

V usage is TRBV4-2 and J usage is TRBJ2-1; D is possibly TRBD2 (7 bases). Trimming pared 1 base from V and 7 bases from J, leaving 23 bases between. This CDR3 spans 18 amino acids. The germline V gene has CDR1 LGHNA and CDR2 YNFKEQ. Written as DNA, the CDR3 is TGTGCCAGCAGCCAAGTGGGTTTTAGGGGGAGCGGGATTAATGAGCAGTTCTTC. Translation gives CASSQVGFRGSGINEQFF.

The gene calls are TRBV7-2 and TRBJ1-1; TRBD1 is a possible D gene (6 bases). The CDR3 covers 13 residues. The germline gives CDR1 SGHTA, CDR2 FQGNSA. Trimming cost V 4 bases and J 3 bases, with 9 bases left between them. The CDR3 here is CASSSTGYTEAFF. In DNA, the CDR3 is TGTGCCAGCAGCTCCACAGGGTACACTGAAGCTTTCTTT.

The rearrangement uses TRBV6-9 and TRBJ2-7; 10 bases fit TRBD2. Germline CDR1 MNHGY, CDR2 SVAAGI. The CDR3 extends over 15 amino acids. J lost 4 bases, V lost 6 bases, and 9 bases had no gene match. In DNA, the CDR3 is TGTGCCAGCAGGACCTTACTAGCGGGAATTTACGAGCAGTACTTC. Translated, it gives CASRTLLAGIYEQYF.

V is TRBV15 and J is TRBJ2-5, with D maybe TRBD1 (5 bases). The J call may be mistaken, given a closer DNA end match to TRBJ2-7. CDR3 length: 13 residues. Germline CDR1 reads LNHNV; CDR2 reads YYDKDF (reference sequence). CDR3 amino acids: CATAGHSGYEQYF. In DNA, the CDR3 is TGTGCCACCGCCGGACATTCCGGGTACGAGCAGTACTTC.

V is TRBV5-1 and J is TRBJ2-3; 12 bases line up with TRBD2. This CDR3 has 17 amino acids. The V gene end was trimmed by 4 bases and the J gene end by 4 bases; junction bases not matched to a gene: 10. Germline values: CDR1 SGHRS, CDR2 YFSETQ. DNA of the CDR3: TGCGCCAGCAGCCCCCCACTAGCGGGAGGTATCCCAGATACGCAGTATTTT. Protein product: CASSPPLAGGIPDTQYF.

The chain has TRBV19 and TRBJ1-5, with a weak D call TRBD1 (5 bases). The germline gives CDR1 LNHDA, CDR2 SQIVND (reference sequence). The ends were cut back, 5 bases at V and 6 bases at J, with 11 bases in the middle. This CDR3 spans 13 amino acids. The CDR3 protein is CASSQGWGQPQHF. The CDR3 DNA reads as TGTGCCAGTAGTCAGGGCTGGGGTCAGCCCCAGCATTTT. Combining the CDR3 with reference TRBV19 and TRBJ1-5 gives the whole variable domain DGGITQSPKYLFRKEGQNVTLSCEQNLNHDAMYWYRQDPGQGLRLIYYSQIVNDFQKGDIAEGYSVSREKKESFPLTVTSAQKNPTAFYLCASSQGWGQPQHFGDGTRLSIL.

J is TRBJ2-7 and V is TRBV5-6; 11 bases line up with TRBD2. The trim removed 4 bases at V and 9 bases at J, leaving 9 bases unmatched. CDR1 and CDR2 (germline): SGHDT, YYEEEE. The CDR3 spans 14 residues. In DNA, the CDR3 is TGTGCCAGCAGCCCCGGGACTAGCGGCCTCCGGCAGTACTTC. Translation: CASSPGTSGLRQYF. Combining the CDR3 with reference TRBV5-6 and TRBJ2-7 gives the whole variable domain DAGVTQSPTHLIKTRGQQVTLRCSPKSGHDTVSWYQQALGQGPQFIFQYYEEEERQRGNFPDRFSGHQFPNYSSELNVNALLLGDSALYLCASSPGTSGLRQYFGPGTRLTVT.

The table lists this clone with a few counts. The chain employs TRBV4-1 and TRBJ1-1, with 8 positions matching TRBD1. This CDR3 has 13 amino acids. Germline loops: CDR1 MGHRA, CDR2 YSYEKL. The V gene end was trimmed by 2 bases and the J gene end by 6 bases; junction bases not matched to a gene: 2. In DNA, the CDR3 is TGCGCCAGCAGCCAACCGGACAGGGCTGAAGCTTTCTTT. Translating gives CASSQPDRAEAFF.

In its sample, this clone was seen a few times. The genes are TRBV30 and TRBJ1-2, with unresolved D. Germline V lookup: CDR1 GTSNPN, CDR2 SVGIG (reference sequence). This CDR3 has 11 residues. The V end lost 0 bases, the J end lost 4 bases, and 3 bases lay between the germline ends. This CDR3 reads CAWSVLYGYTF. The CDR3 DNA reads as TGTGCCTGGAGTGTCCTCTATGGCTACACCTTC.

This clone was counted a few times. The gene calls are TRBV30 and TRBJ2-3; TRBD2 aligns across 12 bases. Germline V gives CDR1 GTSNPN, CDR2 SVGIG (reference sequence). CDR3 length: 15 residues. Trimming cost V 1 base and J 4 bases; bases outside gene matches: 3. In DNA form, the CDR3 reads TGTGCCTGGAGTGCGACTAGCGGGAGTGCAGATACGCAGTATTTT. The encoded protein is CAWSATSGSADTQYF.

The genes are TRBV6-1 and TRBJ2-2; 12 bases fit TRBD2. The J segment lost 6 bases and the V segment lost 6 bases, leaving 5 bases of the junction unmatched. Germline V CDR1 and CDR2: MNHNS, SASEGT. The CDR3 contains 15 residues. In DNA form, the CDR3 reads TGTGCCAGCAGGCTAGCGGGAGGGCCGTCCGGGGAGCTGTTTTTT. The encoded protein is CASRLAGGPSGELFF.

The table lists this clone with a count of one. The rearrangement joins TRBV5-4 to TRBJ1-2; no clear D. Per the germline V gene, CDR1 is SGHNT and CDR2 is YYREEE (reference sequence). The CDR3 contains 13 residues. Trimming removed 0 bases from V and 6 bases from J, with 9 bases in between. CDR3 in DNA: TGTGCCAGCAGCTTGGTCGGTGAAGATGGCTACACCTTC. It specifies CASSLVGEDGYTF.

The genes are TRBV6-5 and TRBJ1-2; no reliable D call. Germline values: CDR1 MNHEY, CDR2 SVGAGI. The CDR3 is 14 amino acids. V lost 2 bases to trimming and J lost 6 bases, with 13 bases between them. In DNA form, the CDR3 reads TGTGCCAGCAGTTACGGCGGAGGCGGGAATGGCTACACCTTC. Translated, it gives CASSYGGGGNGYTF.

The chain uses TRBV29-1 and TRBJ2-3; the D gene is possibly TRBD1 (5 bases). Deletions cut 8 bases from V and 4 bases from J, with 16 bases between. CDR3 size: 13 residues. Germline V gene lookup returns CDR1 SQVTM and CDR2 ANQGSEA. The CDR3: CSLMGFRADTQYF. The CDR3 DNA reads as TGCAGCTTGATGGGCTTCAGGGCAGATACGCAGTATTTT.

V is TRBV30 and J is TRBJ1-1; no definite D call. The CDR3 covers 13 residues. Trimming shortened V by 0 bases and J by 1 base, and 6 bases separated the two germline ends. Germline CDR1 is GTSNPN and CDR2 is SVGIG (reference sequence). The chain's CDR3 is CAWSVSRNTEAFF. The CDR3, as DNA: TGTGCCTGGAGTGTAAGTAGGAACACTGAAGCTTTCTTT.

The chain uses TRBV19 and TRBJ1-2; TRBD1 agrees at 7 bases. The CDR3 consists of 15 residues. Germline V gene data show CDR1 as LNHDA and CDR2 as SQIVND (reference sequence). V dropped 3 bases and J dropped 3; count of bases not matched to a gene: 7. The CDR3 bases are TGTGCCAGTAGTATGGGAGACAGGGACCACTATGGCTACACCTTC. It codes for CASSMGDRDHYGYTF.

The chain links TRBV11-3 to TRBJ2-5, with 10 positions matching TRBD2. The CDR3 is made up of 15 amino acids. Per germline, CDR1 SGHNT and CDR2 YENEEA. V was clipped by 4 bases and J by 4 bases; unmatched bases: 6. In DNA form, the CDR3 reads TGTGCCAGCAGCTGGGGGACTAGCGTACTAGAGACCCAGTACTTC. Protein: CASSWGTSVLETQYF.